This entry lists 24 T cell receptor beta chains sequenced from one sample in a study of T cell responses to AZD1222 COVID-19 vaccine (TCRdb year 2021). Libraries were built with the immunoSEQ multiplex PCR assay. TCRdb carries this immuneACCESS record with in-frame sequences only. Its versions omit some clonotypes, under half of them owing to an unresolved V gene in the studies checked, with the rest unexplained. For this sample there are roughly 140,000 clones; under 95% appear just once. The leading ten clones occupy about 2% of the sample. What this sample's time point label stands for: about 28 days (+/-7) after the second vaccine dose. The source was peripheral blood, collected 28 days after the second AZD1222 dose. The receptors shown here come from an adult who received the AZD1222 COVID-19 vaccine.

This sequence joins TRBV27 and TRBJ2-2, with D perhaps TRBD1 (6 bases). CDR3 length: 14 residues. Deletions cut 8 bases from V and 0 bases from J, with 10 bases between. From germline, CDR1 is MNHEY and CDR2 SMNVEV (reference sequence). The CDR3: CASYGTSNTGELFF. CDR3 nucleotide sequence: TGTGCCAGCTACGGGACATCGAACACCGGGGAGCTGTTTTTT.

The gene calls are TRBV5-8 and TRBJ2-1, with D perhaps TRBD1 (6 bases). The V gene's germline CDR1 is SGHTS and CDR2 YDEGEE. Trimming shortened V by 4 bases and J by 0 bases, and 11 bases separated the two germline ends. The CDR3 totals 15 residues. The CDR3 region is CASSLQGYSYNEQFF. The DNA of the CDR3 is TGTGCCAGCAGCCTACAGGGATACTCCTACAATGAGCAGTTCTTC.

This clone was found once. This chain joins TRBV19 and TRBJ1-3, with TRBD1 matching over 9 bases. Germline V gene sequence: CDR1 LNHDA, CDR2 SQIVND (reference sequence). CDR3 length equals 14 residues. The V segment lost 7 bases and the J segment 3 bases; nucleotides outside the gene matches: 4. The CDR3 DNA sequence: TGTGCCAGTATCGACAGGGGGTATGGAAACACCATATATTTT. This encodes CASIDRGYGNTIYF.

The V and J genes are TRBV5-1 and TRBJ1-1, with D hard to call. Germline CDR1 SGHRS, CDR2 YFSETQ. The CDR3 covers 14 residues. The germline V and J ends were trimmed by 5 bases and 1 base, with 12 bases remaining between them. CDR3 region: CASSFGAANTEAFF. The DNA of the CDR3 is TGCGCCAGCAGTTTCGGAGCGGCGAACACTGAAGCTTTCTTT.

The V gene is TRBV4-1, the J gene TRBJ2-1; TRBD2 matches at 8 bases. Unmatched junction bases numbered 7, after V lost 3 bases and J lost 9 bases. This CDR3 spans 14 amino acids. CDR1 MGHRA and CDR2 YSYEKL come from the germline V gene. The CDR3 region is CASSQSGGSAEQFF. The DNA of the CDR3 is TGCGCCAGCAGCCAGAGCGGGGGCTCCGCTGAGCAGTTCTTC.

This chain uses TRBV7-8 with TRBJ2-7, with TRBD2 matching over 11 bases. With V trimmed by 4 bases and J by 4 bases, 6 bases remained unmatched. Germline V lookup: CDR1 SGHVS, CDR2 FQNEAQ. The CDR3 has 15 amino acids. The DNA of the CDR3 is TGTGCCAGCAGCTCGCAGACTAGCGGGAAATACGAGCAGTACTTC. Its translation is CASSSQTSGKYEQYF. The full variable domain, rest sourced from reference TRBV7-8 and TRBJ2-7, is GAGVSQSPRYKVAKRGQDVALRCDPISGHVSLFWYQQALGQGPEFLTYFQNEAQLDKSGLPSDRFFAERPEGSVSTLKIQRTQQEDSAVYLCASSSQTSGKYEQYFGPGTRLTVT.

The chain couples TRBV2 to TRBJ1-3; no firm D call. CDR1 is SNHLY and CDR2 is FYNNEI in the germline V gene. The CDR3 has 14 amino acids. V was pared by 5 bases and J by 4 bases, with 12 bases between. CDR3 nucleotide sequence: TGTGCCAGCAGTCCGTCAGTAGCCGGAAACACCATATATTTT. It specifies CASSPSVAGNTIYF.

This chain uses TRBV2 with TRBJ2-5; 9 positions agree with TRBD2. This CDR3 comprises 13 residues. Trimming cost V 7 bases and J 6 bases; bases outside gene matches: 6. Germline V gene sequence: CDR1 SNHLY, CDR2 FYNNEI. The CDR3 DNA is TGTGCCAGCATCGCCGCGGGGGGGAAGACCCAGTACTTC. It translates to CASIAAGGKTQYF.

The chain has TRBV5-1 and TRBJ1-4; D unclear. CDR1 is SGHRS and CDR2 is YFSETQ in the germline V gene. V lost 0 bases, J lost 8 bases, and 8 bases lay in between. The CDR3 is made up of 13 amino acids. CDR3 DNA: TGCGCCAGCAGCTTGGTCCTAGGCGAAAAACTGTTTTTT. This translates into CASSLVLGEKLFF.

The CDR3 loop is CATSRPNTGELFF. The DNA for the CDR3 is TGTGCCACCAGTAGGCCGAACACCGGGGAGCTGTTTTTT. The rearrangement joins TRBV24-1 to TRBJ2-2; D remains ambiguous. V was pared by 6 bases and J by 0 bases, with 4 bases between. CDR3 length: 13 amino acids. CDR1 and CDR2 (germline): KGHDR, SFDVKD.

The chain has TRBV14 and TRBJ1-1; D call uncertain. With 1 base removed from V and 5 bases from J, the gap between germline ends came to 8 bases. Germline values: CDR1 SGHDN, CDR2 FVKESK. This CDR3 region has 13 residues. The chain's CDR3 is CASSQVMGTEAFF. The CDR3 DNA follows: TGTGCCAGCAGCCAAGTCATGGGAACTGAAGCTTTCTTT.

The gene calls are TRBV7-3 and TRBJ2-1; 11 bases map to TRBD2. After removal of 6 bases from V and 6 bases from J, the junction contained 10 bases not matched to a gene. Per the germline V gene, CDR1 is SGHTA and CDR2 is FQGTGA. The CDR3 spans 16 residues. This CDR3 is CASSSMGTSGINEQFF. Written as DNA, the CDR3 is TGTGCCAGCAGTTCAATGGGGACTAGCGGTATCAATGAGCAGTTCTTC.

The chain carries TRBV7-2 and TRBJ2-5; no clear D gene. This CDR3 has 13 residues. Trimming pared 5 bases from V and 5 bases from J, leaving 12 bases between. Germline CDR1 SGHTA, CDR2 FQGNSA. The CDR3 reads CASSPRVGETQYF. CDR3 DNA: TGTGCCAGCAGCCCAAGGGTGGGGGAGACCCAGTACTTC.

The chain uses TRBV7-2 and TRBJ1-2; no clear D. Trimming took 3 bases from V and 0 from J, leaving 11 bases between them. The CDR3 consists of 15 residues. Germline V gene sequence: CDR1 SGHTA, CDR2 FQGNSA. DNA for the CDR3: TGTGCCAGCAGCTTTAGGTCAGACTCTAACTATGGCTACACCTTC. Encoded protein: CASSFRSDSNYGYTF.

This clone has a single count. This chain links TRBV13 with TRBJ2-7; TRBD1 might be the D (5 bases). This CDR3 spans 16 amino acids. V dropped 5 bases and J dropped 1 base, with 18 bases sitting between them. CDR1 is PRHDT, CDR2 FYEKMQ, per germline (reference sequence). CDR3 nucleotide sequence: TGTGCCAGCAGCATACGCCTAGGGGTCGGATCCTACGAGCAGTACTTC. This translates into CASSIRLGVGSYEQYF.

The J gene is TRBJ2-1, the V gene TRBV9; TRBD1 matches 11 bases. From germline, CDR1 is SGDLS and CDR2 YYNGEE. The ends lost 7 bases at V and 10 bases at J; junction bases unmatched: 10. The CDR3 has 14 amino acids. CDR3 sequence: CASGLGQGAGEQFF. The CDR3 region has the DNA TGTGCCAGCGGCCTCGGACAGGGGGCTGGCGAGCAGTTCTTC.

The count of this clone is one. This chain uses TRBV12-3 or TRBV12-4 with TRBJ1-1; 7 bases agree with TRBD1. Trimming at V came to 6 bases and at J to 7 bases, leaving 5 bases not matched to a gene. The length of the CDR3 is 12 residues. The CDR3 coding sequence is TGTGCCAGCAGCCGACAGGGAGTTGAAGCTTTCTTT. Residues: CASSRQGVEAFF.

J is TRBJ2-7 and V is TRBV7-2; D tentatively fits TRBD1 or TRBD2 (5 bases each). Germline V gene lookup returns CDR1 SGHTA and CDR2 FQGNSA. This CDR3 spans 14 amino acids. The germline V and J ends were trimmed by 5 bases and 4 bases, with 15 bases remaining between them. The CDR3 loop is CASSPGRERYEQYF. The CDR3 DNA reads TGTGCCAGCAGCCCCGGCAGGGAGAGGTACGAGCAGTACTTC.

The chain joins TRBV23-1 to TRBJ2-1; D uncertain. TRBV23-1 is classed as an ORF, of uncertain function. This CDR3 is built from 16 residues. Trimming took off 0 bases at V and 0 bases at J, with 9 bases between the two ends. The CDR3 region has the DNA TGCGCCAGCAGTCAATCGTACGGCTACTCCTACAATGAGCAGTTCTTC. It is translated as CASSQSYGYSYNEQFF.

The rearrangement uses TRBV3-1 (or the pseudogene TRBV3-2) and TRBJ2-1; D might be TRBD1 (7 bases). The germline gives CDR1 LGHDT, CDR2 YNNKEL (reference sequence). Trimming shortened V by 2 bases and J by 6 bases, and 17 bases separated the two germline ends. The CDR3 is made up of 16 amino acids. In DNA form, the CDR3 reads TGTGCCAGCAGCCAAATGACAGGGCCCGGGGGCAATGAGCAGTTCTTC. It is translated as CASSQMTGPGGNEQFF.

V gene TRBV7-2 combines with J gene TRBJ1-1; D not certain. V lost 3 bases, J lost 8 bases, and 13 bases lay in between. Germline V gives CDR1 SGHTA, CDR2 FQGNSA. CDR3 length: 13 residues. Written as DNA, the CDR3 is TGTGCCAGCAGCTTCTGGCACATGGGAGAAGCTTTCTTT. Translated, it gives CASSFWHMGEAFF.

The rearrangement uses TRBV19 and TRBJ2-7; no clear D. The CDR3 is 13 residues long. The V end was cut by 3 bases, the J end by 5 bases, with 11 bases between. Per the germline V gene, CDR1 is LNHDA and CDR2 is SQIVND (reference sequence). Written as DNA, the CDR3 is TGTGCCAGTAGTATTCGGGCCGAGGACGAGCAGTACTTC. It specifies CASSIRAEDEQYF.

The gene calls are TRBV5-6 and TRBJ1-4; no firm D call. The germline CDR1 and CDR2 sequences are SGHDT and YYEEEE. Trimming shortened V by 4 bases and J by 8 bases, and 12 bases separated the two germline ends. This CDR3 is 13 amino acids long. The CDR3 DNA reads TGTGCCAGCAGCAGGCGGGTCGGGGAAAAACTGTTTTTT. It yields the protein CASSRRVGEKLFF.

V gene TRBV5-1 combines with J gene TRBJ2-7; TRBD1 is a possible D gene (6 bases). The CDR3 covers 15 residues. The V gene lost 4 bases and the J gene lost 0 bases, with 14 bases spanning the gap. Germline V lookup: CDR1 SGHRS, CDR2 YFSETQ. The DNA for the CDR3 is TGCGCCAGCAGCCCGACTTTAGGGGGCTCCTACGAGCAGTACTTC. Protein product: CASSPTLGGSYEQYF.